This T cell receptor (beta chain) was sequenced for a study of identical twins listed by TCRdb under 2016. About the study as a whole: TCR alpha and beta repertoires from monozygotic twins, unrelated adults of various ages and cord blood were deep-sequenced to test whether fetal clonotypes persist. To rule out contamination, the twin experiments were replicated at different times with different library preparation protocols. Findings and caveats that apply to the study as a whole: Out-of-frame TCR alpha sharing in monozygotic twins was systematically underestimated by recombination models, whereas sharing between unrelated individuals was in agreement with the recombination models. Compared with coincidental sharing between unrelated individuals, an excess of low generation-probability sequences was observed among out-of-frame TCR alpha sequences shared between twins. Fewer insertions were carried by abundant cord blood beta clonotypes, a similar but weaker trend appeared in young adult naive repertoires, and no such trend appeared in memory repertoires. The excess sharing between twins in beta out-of-frame sequences was weaker because fewer shared sequences reduced the signal-to-noise ratio. Because the same donors could not be followed over many years, the conclusions depended on cross-sectional statistical analysis. Zero-insertion analyses could be partly confounded by invariant T cells such as MAIT and iNKT, though diverse VJ usage argued against such confounding for most clonotypes.

The CDR3 covers 16 residues, taking in both the cysteine and the phenylalanine. The only DNA kept is the CDR3, 48 bases in frame from the first base. Based on the germline V gene, the CDR1 and CDR2 sequences are KGHSH and LQKENI. A distance of 18 bases separates the germline ends of V and J, which lose 2 bases and 8 bases respectively. Library construction relied on 5' RACE. The reads were generated on an Illumina HiSeq 2000. Template switching added a universal primer binding site, and the final cDNA carried a unique molecular identifier that allowed TCR cDNA molecules to be counted accurately. Specific primers in the conserved constant-segment region were used to synthesize first-strand cDNA for TCR alpha and beta chains. To control for contamination, every cDNA library carried two barcodes: a SMART-Mk sample barcode plus Illumina barcodes. TruSeq adapter sequences and Illumina sample barcodes were added in two successive PCR steps. TCR alpha and beta cDNA libraries were sequenced on the Illumina HiSeq platform with custom primers. On the study's bioinformatics: MiGEC processed the raw reads to extract unique molecular identifiers, while MiXCR was used to determine the CDR3 positions. For each individual, recombination models were inferred using an EM algorithm with the repgenHMM and IGoR tools. The analysis of shared clonotypes was done with the tcR package in R, with sharing normalized by the product of cloneset sizes. To study raw recombination without the effects of thymic and clonal selection, out-of-frame nonproductive sequences were analyzed. Clones were called with MiXCR by TCRdb after fastp trimmed the public reads at Q25, and only in-frame beta chains were retained. Under each unique CDR3 protein, matching rows form one entry showing the most common genes and DNA. The V and J calls were determined by TCRdb, not by the authors. This sample has about 100,000 distinct CDR3 sequences in its table, and just under 6% of those were observed once. Over 9.5% of the sample is held by the ten biggest clonotypes.

Only healthy Caucasian donors were included. Miltenyi CD45RO+ enrichment and human naive T-cell isolation kits were used to isolate memory (CD45RO+) and naive T cells from PBMC. This clonotype appeared many times. Its antigen target is currently unknown. Within one base of it there is no much larger clone, and no base qualities were kept. The TCR was taken from a woman aged 45-65 years in good health. The rearranged chain carries TRBV18 and TRBJ1-4; the D gene is perhaps TRBD1, on 6 matching bases. The sequenced sample was memory T cells sorted from blood. The sample's cell subset or site label, in plain terms: CD45RO+ enriched T cells. The CDR3 corresponds to CASSPRTRDKEEKLFF. The DNA reads as follows: TGTGCCAGCTCACCAAGAACACGGGACAAGGAAGAAAAACTGTTTTTT.